The clone carrying this TCR beta chain is a singleton in its sample. The target antigen is unknown. The data originate from a study of lymphopenia after photon versus proton radiotherapy. Generated by immunoSEQ multiplex PCR, the TCRdb table keeps only in-frame clones and is missing some. The table includes about 42,000 clones, approximately 83% detected once. Overall study findings and caveats: Relative stability marked proton patients; photon patients lost diversity and naive cells. Oligoclonal CD8+ Temra expansion after nadir drove photon patients' diversity drop.

The CDR3 extends over 18 amino acids. Trimming at V came to 1 base and at J to 0 bases, leaving 6 bases not matched to a gene. Germline V gene lookup returns CDR1 SGHRS and CDR2 YFSETQ. This chain connects TRBV5-1 to TRBJ2-2; 10 bases are a match to TRBD2. This sequence was found in a woman in her 70s with pancreatic cancer. This specimen consisted of peripheral blood, obtained from a patient treated with proton-based radiotherapy. CDR3 nucleotides: TGCGCCAGCAGCTTGAGCACTAGCGGGAATTCGAACACCGGGGAGCTGTTTTTT. Translated: CASSLSTSGNSNTGELFF.